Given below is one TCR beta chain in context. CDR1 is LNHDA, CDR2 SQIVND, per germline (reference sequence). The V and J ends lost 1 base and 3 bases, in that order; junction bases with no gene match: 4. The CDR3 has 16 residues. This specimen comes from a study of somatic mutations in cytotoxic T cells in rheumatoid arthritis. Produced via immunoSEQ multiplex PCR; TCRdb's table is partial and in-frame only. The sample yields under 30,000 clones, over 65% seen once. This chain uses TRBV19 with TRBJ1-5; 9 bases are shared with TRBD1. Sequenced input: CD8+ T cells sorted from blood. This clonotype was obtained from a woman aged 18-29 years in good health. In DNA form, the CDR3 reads TGTGCCAGTAGTATAGTAGGACAGGGGTTCAATCAGCCCCAGCATTTT. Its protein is CASSIVGQGFNQPQHF.